A single sample is the source of the 21 T cell receptor beta chains below, sequenced in a study of T cells in Graves' hyperthyroidism and ophthalmopathy. RNA transcripts served as the template for amplifying TCR beta CDR3 regions. TCR CDR3 regions were first amplified by RT-PCR with HTBI primers. TCRdb independently ran MiXCR on the multiplex PCR reads; one entry per CDR3 protein. The sample records fewer than 750,000 distinct CDR3 sequences, more than 45% being singletons. The sequencing input was peripheral blood or thyroid tissue (not recorded which). The receptor set was obtained from a woman under 30 with Graves' hyperthyroidism.

This clonotype was detected ten times or more. The CDR3 nucleotides read TGTGCCAGCAGTCTAGGGGGTAGCTGGAATGAAAAACTGTTTTTT. Its protein product is CASSLGGSWNEKLFF. V usage is TRBV7-8 and J usage is TRBJ1-4, with D perhaps matching TRBD1 (6 bases). CDR1 and CDR2 (germline): SGHVS, FQNEAQ. Trimming left V 6 bases short and J 5 bases short, with 16 bases between. CDR3 length: 15 residues.

This clonotype was picked up many times. The chain links TRBV20-1 to TRBJ1-5; D gene uncertain. The V and J ends lost 5 bases and 9 bases respectively, with 17 bases between them. CDR3 length: 13 amino acids. Per germline, CDR1 DFQATT and CDR2 SNEGSKA (reference sequence). The CDR3: CSAPTLGKGPQHF. CDR3 coding DNA: TGCAGTGCTCCGACACTCGGGAAGGGGCCCCAGCATTTT.

This clonotype was recorded many times. V and J are TRBV7-9 and TRBJ2-2, with D uncertain. Between the trimmed V and J ends, which lost 1 base and 6 bases, there was a span of 9 bases. CDR1 and CDR2 from the germline V gene are SEHNR and FQNEAQ (reference sequence). This CDR3 comprises 14 residues. For the CDR3, the DNA is TGTGCCAGCAGCTTAGTTGAGCGTTCCGGGGAGCTGTTTTTT. Translating it yields CASSLVERSGELFF.

The J gene is TRBJ2-2, the V gene TRBV4-2; 7 bases are shared with TRBD1. The CDR3 is 14 amino acids. Germline CDR1 and CDR2: LGHNA and YNFKEQ. V gave up 0 bases and J gave up 7 bases; unmatched junction bases: 2. The chain's CDR3 is CASSQEQGYGELFF. CDR3 in DNA: TGTGCCAGCAGCCAAGAACAGGGGTACGGGGAGCTGTTTTTT.

V is TRBV19 and J is TRBJ1-3; 7 nucleotides agree with TRBD1. Germline-derived CDR1 and CDR2 are LNHDA and SQIVND (reference sequence). Unmatched junction bases numbered 0, after V lost 3 bases and J lost 1 base. The CDR3 extends over 14 amino acids. CDR3 in amino acids: CASSMDRSGNTIYF. The CDR3, as DNA: TGTGCCAGTAGTATGGACAGGTCTGGAAACACCATATATTTT. The full variable domain, completed using reference TRBV19 and TRBJ1-3, is DGGITQSPKYLFRKEGQNVTLSCEQNLNHDAMYWYRQDPGQGLRLIYYSQIVNDFQKGDIAEGYSVSREKKESFPLTVTSAQKNPTAFYLCASSMDRSGNTIYFGEGSWLTVV.

This clonotype has a count of ten or more. This sequence joins TRBV29-1 and TRBJ1-2; D remains ambiguous. From germline, CDR1 is SQVTM and CDR2 ANQGSEA. Trimming shortened V by 3 bases and J by 4 bases, and 12 bases separated the two germline ends. This CDR3 is 13 amino acids long. CDR3 sequence: CSVDLGHLYGYTF. The CDR3 DNA reads as TGCAGCGTTGATCTCGGTCACCTCTATGGCTACACCTTC.

The count of this clonotype is one. The chain uses TRBV29-1 and TRBJ1-1, with 7 bases fitting TRBD1. The CDR3 has 15 residues. Germline loops: CDR1 SQVTM, CDR2 ANQGSEA. V gave up 6 bases and J gave up 1 base; unmatched junction bases: 11. CDR3 nucleotides: TGCAGCGTCCCCCGGACAGGCGGCGGGAACACTGAAGCTTTCTTT. It encodes CSVPRTGGGNTEAFF.

This chain connects TRBV12-3 or TRBV12-4 to TRBJ2-5; 7 nucleotides match TRBD2. With V trimmed by 7 bases and J by 0 bases, 8 bases remained unmatched. This CDR3 has 15 residues. The DNA for the CDR3 is TGTGCCAGCACCGAGACGGGAGGAAACCAAGAGACCCAGTACTTC. It codes for CASTETGGNQETQYF.

This clonotype was counted many times. The chain has TRBV3-1 and TRBJ2-7; D not certain. The CDR3 is 13 residues long. Between the trimmed V and J ends, which lost 3 bases and 3 bases, there was a span of 9 bases. Germline loops: CDR1 LGHDT, CDR2 YNNKEL (reference sequence). CDR3 coding DNA: TGTGCCAGCAGCCAGTTATCCGGCTACGAGCAGTACTTC. Translated: CASSQLSGYEQYF.

The rearrangement joins TRBV29-1 to TRBJ1-3, with D hard to call. Germline CDR1 SQVTM, CDR2 ANQGSEA. The CDR3 runs to 11 residues. The ends were cut back, 3 bases at V and 7 bases at J, with 7 bases in the middle. CDR3 bases: TGCAGCGTTGACGCCCTGAACACCATATATTTT. It is translated as CSVDALNTIYF. The full variable domain, its missing parts supplied by reference TRBV29-1 and TRBJ1-3, is SAVISQKPSRDICQRGTSLTIQCQVDSQVTMMFWYRQQPGQSLTLIATANQGSEATYESGFVIDKFPISRPNLTFSTLTVSNMSPEDSSIYLCSVDALNTIYFGEGSWLTVV.

V is TRBV12-3 or TRBV12-4 and J is TRBJ2-7; TRBD1 is a possible D gene (5 bases). This CDR3 is built from 14 residues. The ends were cut back, 5 bases at V and 6 bases at J, with 17 bases in the middle. The CDR3, as DNA: TGTGCCAGCAGTCGGCAGGGATCGGGCTGCGAGCAGTACTTC. Translated: CASSRQGSGCEQYF.

This clonotype showed up just once. The chain uses TRBV20-1 and TRBJ1-3; the D is unclear. The germline V and J ends were trimmed by 4 bases and 12 bases, with 10 bases remaining between them. The CDR3 is 10 amino acids. Germline CDR1 DFQATT, CDR2 SNEGSKA (reference sequence). The CDR3: CSATKGSIYF. The CDR3 DNA follows: TGCAGTGCTACCAAAGGCAGCATATATTTT.

The chain employs TRBV10-3 and TRBJ2-2, with D perhaps matching TRBD1 (6 bases). In germline, CDR1 is ENHRY, CDR2 SYGVKD. V lost 8 bases to trimming and J lost 0 bases, with 10 bases between them. CDR3 length equals 14 residues. The CDR3 spells CAIPGTSNTGELFF. CDR3 bases: TGTGCCATCCCGGGGACATCGAACACCGGGGAGCTGTTTTTT.

The rearrangement links TRBV2 to TRBJ2-5; D might be TRBD1 (6 bases). Gene TRBJ2-1 matches the end of the DNA better, so the J call may be wrong. The germline CDR1 and CDR2 sequences are SNHLY and FYNNEI. The CDR3 covers 13 residues. CDR3 region: CASSDWDNNEQFF. The CDR3 DNA follows: TGTGCCAGCAGTGACTGGGACAACAATGAGCAGTTCTTC.

This clonotype turned up a few times. V and J are TRBV18 and TRBJ1-5; 8 positions match TRBD1. Germline V gives CDR1 KGHSH, CDR2 LQKENI. This CDR3 spans 16 amino acids. Losses at the gene ends were 2 bases for V and 4 bases for J; bases not matched to a gene: 7. CDR3 region: CASSPSPRGRNQPQHF. The CDR3 DNA sequence: TGTGCCAGCTCACCATCCCCCAGGGGGCGGAATCAGCCCCAGCATTTT.

Only one count was recorded for this clonotype. J is TRBJ1-3 and V is TRBV20-1; D remains ambiguous. The germline V and J ends were trimmed by 0 bases and 4 bases, with 7 bases remaining between them. Germline assignment: CDR1 DFQATT and CDR2 SNEGSKA (reference sequence). The CDR3 is 13 amino acids. The CDR3 here is CSARDRAGNTIYF. The CDR3 DNA reads as TGCAGTGCTAGAGATCGAGCGGGAAACACCATATATTTT.

In this sample, this clonotype turned up many times. V is TRBV15 and J is TRBJ1-5; no clear D gene. The V end lost 0 bases, the J end lost 0 bases, and 9 bases lay between the germline ends. The CDR3 covers 16 residues. Per the germline V gene, CDR1 is LNHNV and CDR2 is YYDKDF (reference sequence). As DNA, the CDR3 is TGTGCCACCAGCAGAGATAAGTTGGTTAGCAATCAGCCCCAGCATTTT. As protein: CATSRDKLVSNQPQHF.

A remark on this clonotype: A much bigger clone sits one base away, suggesting this may be a read error. This chain joins TRBV2 and TRBJ2-7; the D gene is possibly TRBD2 (7 bases). The CDR3 runs to 16 residues. Germline V lookup: CDR1 SNHLY, CDR2 FYNNEI. The CDR3 here is CASSDGGDPDRYEQCF. CDR3 DNA: TGTGCCAGCAGTGATGGGGGGGACCCCGACAGGTACGAGCAGTGCTTC.

Points on this clonotype: The final CDR3 position lacks the conserved phenylalanine or tryptophan, pointing to a likely read error. J is TRBJ2-5 and V is TRBV24-1, with a tentative D call TRBD2 (5 bases). The J call may not be correct, given that the DNA end is closer to TRBJ2-1. The CDR3 extends over 9 amino acids. Germline-derived CDR1 and CDR2 are KGHDR and SFDVKD. The CDR3 DNA reads TGTGCCACCAGCCGGGAACAGTTCTAC. Translating gives CATSREQFY.

This clonotype was seen many times. The chain employs TRBV5-8 and TRBJ2-5, with 11 bases lining up with TRBD2. Unmatched junction bases numbered 6, after V lost 0 bases and J lost 5 bases. This CDR3 region has 16 residues. The germline gives CDR1 SGHTS, CDR2 YDEGEE. This chain's CDR3 is CASSLVTSGKSETQYF. CDR3 sequence (DNA): TGTGCCAGCAGCTTGGTGACTAGCGGGAAATCTGAGACCCAGTACTTC.

The table lists this clonotype with many counts. This chain joins TRBV7-8 and TRBJ2-5; TRBD1 matches 7 bases. CDR3 size: 14 residues. V was clipped by 4 bases and J by 4 bases; unmatched bases: 6. In germline, CDR1 is SGHVS, CDR2 FQNEAQ. CDR3 residues: CASSSTGIGETQYF. CDR3 DNA sequence: TGTGCCAGCAGCTCGACAGGGATAGGAGAGACCCAGTACTTC.